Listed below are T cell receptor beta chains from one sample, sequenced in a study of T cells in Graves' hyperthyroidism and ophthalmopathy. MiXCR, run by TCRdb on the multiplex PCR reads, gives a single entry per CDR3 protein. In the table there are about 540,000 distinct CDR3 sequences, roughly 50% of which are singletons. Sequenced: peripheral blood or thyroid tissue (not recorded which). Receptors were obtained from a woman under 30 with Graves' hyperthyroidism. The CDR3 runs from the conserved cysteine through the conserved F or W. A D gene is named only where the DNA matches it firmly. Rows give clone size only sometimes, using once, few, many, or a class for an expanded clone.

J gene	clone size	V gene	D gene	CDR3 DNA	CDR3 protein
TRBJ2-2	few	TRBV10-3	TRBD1	TGTGCCACCTGGGACAGGGGGACCGGGGAGCTGTTTTTT	CATWDRGTGELFF
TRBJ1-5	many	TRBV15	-	TGTGCCACCTCAGACAGAAATCAGCCCCAGCATTTT	CATSDRNQPQHF
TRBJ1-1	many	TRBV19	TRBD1	TGTGCCAGTAGCCTACAGGGGTTGAACACTGAAGCTTTCTTT	CASSLQGLNTEAFF
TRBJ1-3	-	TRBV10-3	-	TGTGCCAGCAGCAAGGCCGGGATTGGGAGAACCATATATTTT	CASSKAGIGRTIYF
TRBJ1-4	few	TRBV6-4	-	TGTGCCAGCAGTGACACCTTACGAGGGGAAAAACTGTTTTTT	CASSDTLRGEKLFF
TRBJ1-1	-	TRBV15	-	TGTGCCACCAGCGCCCGGGCTTTGGCTGTATGGAGAGGCACTGAAGCTTTCTTT	CATSARALAVWRGTEAFF
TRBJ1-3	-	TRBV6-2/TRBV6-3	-	TGTGCCAGCAGTTACTCCCTCAGGGGTGGAAACACCATATATTTT	CASSYSLRGGNTIYF
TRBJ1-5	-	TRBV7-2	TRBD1	TGTGCCAGCAGACGGACAGGGGGAGATCAGCCCCAGCATTTT	CASRRTGGDQPQHF
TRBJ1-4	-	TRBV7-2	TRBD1	TGTGCCAGCAGGAAGGGACAGGGCGGGGAAAAACTGTTTTTT	CASRKGQGGEKLFF
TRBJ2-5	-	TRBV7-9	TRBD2	TGTGCCAGCATTGGGACTAGCGGAGCCCAAGAGACCCAGTACTTC	CASIGTSGAQETQYF
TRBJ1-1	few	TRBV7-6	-	TGTGCCAGCAGCTTAGTCCAAGTCGGAAACACTGAAGCTTTCTTT	CASSLVQVGNTEAFF
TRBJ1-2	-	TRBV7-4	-	TGTGCCAGCAGCTTAGTGATCCGGGACACGGACTATGGCTACACCTTC	CASSLVIRDTDYGYTF
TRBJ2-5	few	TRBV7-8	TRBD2	TGTGCCAGCAGCCCCCGGGCGGGAGAGTACCAAGAGACCCAGTACTTC	CASSPRAGEYQETQYF
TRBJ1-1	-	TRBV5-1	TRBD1	TGCGCCAGCAGCTTGGGAAACAGGGGAATGAACACTGAAGCTTTCTTT	CASSLGNRGMNTEAFF
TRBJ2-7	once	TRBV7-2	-	TGTGCCAGCAGCTTAGTTGGAGGGCTTGAAGAGCAGTACTTC	CASSLVGGLEEQYF
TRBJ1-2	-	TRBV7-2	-	TGTGCCAGCAGCGTACGGGAACGAGGCTACACCTTC	CASSVRERGYTF
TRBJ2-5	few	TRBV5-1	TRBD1	TGCGCCAGCAGGCCTCGCTCCGGGACAGTTAAAGAGACCCAGTACTTC	CASRPRSGTVKETQYF